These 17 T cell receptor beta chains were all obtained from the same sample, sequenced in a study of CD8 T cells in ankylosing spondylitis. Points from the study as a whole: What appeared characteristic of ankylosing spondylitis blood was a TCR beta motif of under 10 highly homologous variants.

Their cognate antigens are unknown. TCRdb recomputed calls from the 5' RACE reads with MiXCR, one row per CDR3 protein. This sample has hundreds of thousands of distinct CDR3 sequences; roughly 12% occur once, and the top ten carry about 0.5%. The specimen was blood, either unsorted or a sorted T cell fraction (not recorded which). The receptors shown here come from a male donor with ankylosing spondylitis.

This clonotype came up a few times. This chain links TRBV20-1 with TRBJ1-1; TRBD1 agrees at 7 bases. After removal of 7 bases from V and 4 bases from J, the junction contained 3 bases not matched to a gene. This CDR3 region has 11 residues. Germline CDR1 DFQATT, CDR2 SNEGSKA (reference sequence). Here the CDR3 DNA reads TGCAGTGTGACAGGGCCCACTGAAGCTTTCTTT. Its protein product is CSVTGPTEAFF.

CDR3 sequence: CASRQDSWSNQPQHF. For the CDR3, the DNA is TGCGCCAGCAGGCAGGACAGTTGGAGCAATCAGCCCCAGCATTTT. This chain connects TRBV5-1 to TRBJ1-5, with D maybe TRBD1 (6 bases). The V end was cut by 5 bases, the J end by 1 base, with 13 bases between. Germline V gene sequence: CDR1 SGHRS, CDR2 YFSETQ. The CDR3 contains 15 residues. Full variable domain (outside the CDR3, taken from reference TRBV5-1 and TRBJ1-5): KAGVTQTPRYLIKTRGQQVTLSCSPISGHRSVSWYQQTPGQGLQFLFEYFSETQRNKGNFPGRFSGRQFSNSRSEMNVSTLELGDSALYLCASRQDSWSNQPQHFGDGTRLSIL.

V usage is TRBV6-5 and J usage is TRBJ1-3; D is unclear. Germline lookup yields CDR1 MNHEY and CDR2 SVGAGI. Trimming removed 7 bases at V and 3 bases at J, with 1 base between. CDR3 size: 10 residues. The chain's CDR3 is CASIGNTIYF. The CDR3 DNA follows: TGTGCCAGCATTGGAAACACCATATATTTT.

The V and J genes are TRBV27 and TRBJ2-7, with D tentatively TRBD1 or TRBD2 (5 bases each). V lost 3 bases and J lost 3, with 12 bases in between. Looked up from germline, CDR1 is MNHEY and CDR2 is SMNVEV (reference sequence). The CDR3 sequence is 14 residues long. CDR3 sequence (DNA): TGTGCCAGCAGTTTCCGGGACCCGAACTACGAGCAGTACTTC. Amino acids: CASSFRDPNYEQYF.

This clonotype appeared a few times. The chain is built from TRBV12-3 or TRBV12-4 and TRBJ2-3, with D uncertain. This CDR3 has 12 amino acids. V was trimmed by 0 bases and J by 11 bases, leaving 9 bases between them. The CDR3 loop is CASSLAGYQQYF. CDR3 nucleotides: TGTGCCAGCAGTTTAGCGGGGTATCAGCAGTATTTT.

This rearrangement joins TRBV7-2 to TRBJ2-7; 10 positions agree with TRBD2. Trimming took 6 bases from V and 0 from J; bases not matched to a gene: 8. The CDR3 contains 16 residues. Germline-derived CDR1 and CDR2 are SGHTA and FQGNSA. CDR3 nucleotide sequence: TGTGCCAGCAGTAGGAGTACTAGCGGGGCCTCCTACGAGCAGTACTTC. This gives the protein CASSRSTSGASYEQYF.

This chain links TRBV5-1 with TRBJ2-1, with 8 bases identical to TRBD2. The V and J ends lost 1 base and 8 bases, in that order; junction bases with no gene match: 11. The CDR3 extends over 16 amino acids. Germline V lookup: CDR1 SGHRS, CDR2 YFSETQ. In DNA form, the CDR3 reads TGCGCCAGCAGCTTGATCCCGGCGGGAGGACTCGATGAGCAGTTCTTC. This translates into CASSLIPAGGLDEQFF.

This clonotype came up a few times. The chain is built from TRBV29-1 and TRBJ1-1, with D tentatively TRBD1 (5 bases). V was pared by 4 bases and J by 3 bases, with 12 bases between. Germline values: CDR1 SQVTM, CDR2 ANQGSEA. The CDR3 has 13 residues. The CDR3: CSVVGAGDTEAFF. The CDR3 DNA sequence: TGCAGCGTTGTTGGCGCGGGGGACACTGAAGCTTTCTTT.

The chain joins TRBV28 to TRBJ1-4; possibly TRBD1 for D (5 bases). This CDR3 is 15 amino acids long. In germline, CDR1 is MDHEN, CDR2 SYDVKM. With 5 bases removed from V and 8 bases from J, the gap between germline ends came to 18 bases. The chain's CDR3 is CASSTNRIGEEKLFF. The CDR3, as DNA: TGTGCCAGCAGTACCAACAGGATTGGTGAGGAAAAACTGTTTTTT.

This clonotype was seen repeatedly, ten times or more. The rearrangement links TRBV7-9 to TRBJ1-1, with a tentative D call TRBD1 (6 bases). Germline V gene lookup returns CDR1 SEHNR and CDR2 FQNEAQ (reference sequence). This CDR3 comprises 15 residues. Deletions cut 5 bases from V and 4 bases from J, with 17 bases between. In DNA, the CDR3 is TGTGCCAGCAGCCCGGCTAGGGGAGGGGGCACTGAAGCTTTCTTT. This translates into CASSPARGGGTEAFF.

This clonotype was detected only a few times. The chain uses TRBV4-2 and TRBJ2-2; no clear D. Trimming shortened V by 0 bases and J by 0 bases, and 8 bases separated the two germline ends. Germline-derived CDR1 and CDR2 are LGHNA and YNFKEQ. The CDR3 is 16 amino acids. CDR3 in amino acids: CASSQDPHTNTGELFF. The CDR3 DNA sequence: TGTGCCAGCAGCCAAGATCCCCACACGAACACCGGGGAGCTGTTTTTT.

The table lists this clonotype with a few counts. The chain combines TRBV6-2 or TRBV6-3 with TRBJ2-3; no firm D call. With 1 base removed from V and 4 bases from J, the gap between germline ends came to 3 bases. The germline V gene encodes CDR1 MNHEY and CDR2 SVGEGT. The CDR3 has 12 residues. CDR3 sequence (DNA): TGTGCCAGCAGTTACTGGGCAGATACGCAGTATTTT. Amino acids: CASSYWADTQYF.

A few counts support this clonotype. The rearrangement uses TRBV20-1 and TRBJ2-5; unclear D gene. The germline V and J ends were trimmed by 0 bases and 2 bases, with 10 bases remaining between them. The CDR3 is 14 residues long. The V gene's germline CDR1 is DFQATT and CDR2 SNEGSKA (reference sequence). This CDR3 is CSARDGRAQETQYF. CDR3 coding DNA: TGCAGTGCTAGAGATGGTAGGGCACAAGAGACCCAGTACTTC.

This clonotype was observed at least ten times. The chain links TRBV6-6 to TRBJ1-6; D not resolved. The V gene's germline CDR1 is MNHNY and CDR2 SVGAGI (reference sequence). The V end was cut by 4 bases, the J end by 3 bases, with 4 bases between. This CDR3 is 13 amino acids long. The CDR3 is CASSSGYNSPLHF. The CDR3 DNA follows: TGTGCCAGCAGTTCGGGCTATAATTCACCCCTCCACTTT.

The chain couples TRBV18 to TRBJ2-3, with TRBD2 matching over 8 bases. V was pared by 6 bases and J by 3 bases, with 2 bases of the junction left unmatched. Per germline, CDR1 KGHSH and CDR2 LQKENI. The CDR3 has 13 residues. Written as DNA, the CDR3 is TGTGCCAGCTCCGGGGGGGCAACAGATACGCAGTATTTT. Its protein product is CASSGGATDTQYF.

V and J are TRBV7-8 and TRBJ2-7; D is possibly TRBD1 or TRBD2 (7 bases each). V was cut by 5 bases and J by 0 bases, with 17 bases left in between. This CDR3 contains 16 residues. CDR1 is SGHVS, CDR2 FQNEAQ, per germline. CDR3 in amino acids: CASSLRGGTVSYEQYF. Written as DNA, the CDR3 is TGTGCCAGCAGCCTCAGGGGGGGGACGGTCTCCTACGAGCAGTACTTC. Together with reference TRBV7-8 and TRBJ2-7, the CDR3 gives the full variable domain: GAGVSQSPRYKVAKRGQDVALRCDPISGHVSLFWYQQALGQGPEFLTYFQNEAQLDKSGLPSDRFFAERPEGSVSTLKIQRTQQEDSAVYLCASSLRGGTVSYEQYFGPGTRLTVT.

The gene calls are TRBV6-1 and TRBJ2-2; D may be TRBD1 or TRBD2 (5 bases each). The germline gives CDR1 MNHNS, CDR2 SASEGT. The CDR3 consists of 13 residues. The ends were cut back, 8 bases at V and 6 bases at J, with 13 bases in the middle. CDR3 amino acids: CASQARGAGELFF. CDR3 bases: TGTGCCAGCCAAGCGAGAGGGGCCGGGGAGCTGTTTTTT.